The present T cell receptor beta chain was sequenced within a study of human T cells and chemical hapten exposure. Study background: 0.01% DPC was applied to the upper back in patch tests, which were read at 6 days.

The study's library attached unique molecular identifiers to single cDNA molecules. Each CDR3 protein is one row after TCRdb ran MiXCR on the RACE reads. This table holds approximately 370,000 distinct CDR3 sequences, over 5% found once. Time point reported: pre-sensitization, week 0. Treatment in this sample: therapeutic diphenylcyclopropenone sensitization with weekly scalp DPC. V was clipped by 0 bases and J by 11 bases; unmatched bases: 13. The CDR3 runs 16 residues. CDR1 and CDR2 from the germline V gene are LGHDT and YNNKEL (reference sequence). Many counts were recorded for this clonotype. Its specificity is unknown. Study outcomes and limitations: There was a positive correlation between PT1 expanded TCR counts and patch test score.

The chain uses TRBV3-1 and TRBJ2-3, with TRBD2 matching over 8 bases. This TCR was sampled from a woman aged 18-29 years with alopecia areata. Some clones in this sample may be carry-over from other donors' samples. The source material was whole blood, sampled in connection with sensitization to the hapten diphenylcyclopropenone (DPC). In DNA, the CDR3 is TGTGCCAGCAGCCAAGACCCGGGACTAGAGAAGGGGGGGCAGTATTTT. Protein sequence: CASSQDPGLEKGGQYF.